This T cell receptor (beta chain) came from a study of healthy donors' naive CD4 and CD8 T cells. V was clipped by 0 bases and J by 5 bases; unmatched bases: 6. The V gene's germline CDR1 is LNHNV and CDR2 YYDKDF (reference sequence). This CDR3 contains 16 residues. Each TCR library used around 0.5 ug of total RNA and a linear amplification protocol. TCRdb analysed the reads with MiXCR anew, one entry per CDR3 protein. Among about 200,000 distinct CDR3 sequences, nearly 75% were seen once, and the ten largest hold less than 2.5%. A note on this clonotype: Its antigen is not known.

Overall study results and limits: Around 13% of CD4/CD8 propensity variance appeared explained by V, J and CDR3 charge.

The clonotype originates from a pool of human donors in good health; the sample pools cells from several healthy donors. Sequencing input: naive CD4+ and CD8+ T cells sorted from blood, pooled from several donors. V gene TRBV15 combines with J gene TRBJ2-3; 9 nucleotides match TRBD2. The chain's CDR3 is CATSREKREAGDTQYF. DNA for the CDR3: TGTGCCACCAGCAGAGAGAAGCGGGAGGCGGGAGATACGCAGTATTTT.